These 7 T cell receptor beta chains originate from one sample sequenced in a study of shared clonotypes between healthy human individuals. The data were produced by immunoSEQ multiplex PCR, yet TCRdb's version contains in-frame clones alone and is incomplete. This sample has fewer than 1.6 million clones, with approximately 98.5% found just once. Sequencing input: naive CD4+ T cells sorted from blood. The subset is: CD45RA+ positively selected. The receptors originated from a man younger than 45 in good health.

The chain has TRBV7-3 and TRBJ2-3; TRBD2 matches 10 bases. V shed 0 bases and J 5 bases; nucleotides not matched to a gene: 11. The germline CDR1 and CDR2 sequences are SGHTA and FQGTGA. The CDR3 contains 18 residues. The CDR3 DNA follows: TGTGCCAGCAGCTTAACGCCTAGCGGGAGCGAATGGGGAGATACGCAGTATTTT. This gives the protein CASSLTPSGSEWGDTQYF. The full variable domain, with the rest looked up from reference TRBV7-3 and TRBJ2-3, is GAGVSQTPSNKVTEKGKYVELRCDPISGHTALYWYRQSLGQGPEFLIYFQGTGAADDSGLPNDRFFAVRPEGSVSTLKIQRTERGDSAVYLCASSLTPSGSEWGDTQYFGPGTRLTVL.

This chain links TRBV30 with TRBJ1-2; D not certain. Deletions cut 0 bases from V and 6 bases from J, with 14 bases between. This CDR3 region has 14 residues. Looked up from germline, CDR1 is GTSNPN and CDR2 is SVGIG (reference sequence). This chain's CDR3 is CAWSVPTVQNGYTF. The CDR3 coding sequence is TGTGCCTGGAGTGTACCCACAGTACAGAATGGCTACACCTTC.

The rearrangement joins TRBV7-9 to TRBJ1-4; maybe TRBD1 (5 bases). The CDR3 has 15 residues. Looked up from germline, CDR1 is SEHNR and CDR2 is FQNEAQ (reference sequence). Trimming removed 5 bases from V and 4 bases from J, with 14 bases in between. CDR3 DNA sequence: TGTGCCAGCAGCCGCACGGGGCAAAATAATGAAAAACTGTTTTTT. As protein: CASSRTGQNNEKLFF. The full variable domain, completed using reference TRBV7-9 and TRBJ1-4, is DTGVSQNPRHKITKRGQNVTFRCDPISEHNRLYWYRQTLGQGPEFLTYFQNEAQLEKSRLLSDRFSAERPKGSFSTLEIQRTEQGDSAMYLCASSRTGQNNEKLFFGSGTQLSVL.

This chain connects TRBV11-1 to TRBJ2-5, with D possibly TRBD2 on 6 matching bases. The CDR3 spans 14 residues. The germline V gene encodes CDR1 SGHAT and CDR2 FQDESV (reference sequence). V was pared by 0 bases and J by 2 bases, with 7 bases between. The CDR3 region has the DNA TGTGCCAGCAGCTTAGCGGGGGGACAAGAGACCCAGTACTTC. This codes for CASSLAGGQETQYF.

In this sample, this clone turned up once. This chain connects TRBV7-8 to TRBJ1-3, with D unclear. Germline lookup yields CDR1 SGHVS and CDR2 FQNEAQ. V lost 1 base, J lost 0 bases, and 4 bases lay in between. The CDR3 extends over 14 amino acids. The CDR3 nucleotides are TGTGCCAGCAGCTTAGTCGACTCTGGAAACACCATATATTTT. Amino acids: CASSLVDSGNTIYF.

This chain joins TRBV5-5 and TRBJ2-3, with D maybe TRBD1 (5 bases). Germline V gene data show CDR1 as SGHKS and CDR2 as YYEKEE (reference sequence). The CDR3 totals 18 residues. V lost 4 bases and J 2 bases, leaving 23 bases between the germline ends. This CDR3 is CASSVGAVSPLFTDTQYF. Written as DNA, the CDR3 is TGTGCCAGCAGCGTAGGGGCTGTCAGCCCCTTATTCACAGATACGCAGTATTTT. Together with reference TRBV5-5 and TRBJ2-3, the CDR3 gives the full variable domain: DAGVTQSPTHLIKTRGQQVTLRCSPISGHKSVSWYQQVLGQGPQFIFQYYEKEERGRGNFPDRFSARQFPNYSSELNVNALLLGDSALYLCASSVGAVSPLFTDTQYFGPGTRLTVL.

V is TRBV5-1 and J is TRBJ1-2; D is possibly TRBD1 (5 bases). Germline V gives CDR1 SGHRS, CDR2 YFSETQ. There are 14 residues in the CDR3. V gave up 6 bases and J gave up 3 bases, with 15 bases separating them. The CDR3 loop is CASKREPTDYGYTF. The CDR3 DNA reads TGCGCCAGCAAACGGGAACCGACAGACTATGGCTACACCTTC.